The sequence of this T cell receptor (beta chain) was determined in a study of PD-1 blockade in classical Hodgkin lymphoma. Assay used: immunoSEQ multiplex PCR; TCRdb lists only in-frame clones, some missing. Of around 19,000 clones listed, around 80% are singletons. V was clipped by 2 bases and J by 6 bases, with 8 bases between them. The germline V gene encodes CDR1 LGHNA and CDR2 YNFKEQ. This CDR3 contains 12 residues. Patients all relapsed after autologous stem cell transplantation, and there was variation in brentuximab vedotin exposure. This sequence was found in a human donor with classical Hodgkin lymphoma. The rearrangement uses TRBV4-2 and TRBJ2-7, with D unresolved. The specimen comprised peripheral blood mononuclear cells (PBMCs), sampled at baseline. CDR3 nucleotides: TGTGCCAGCAGCCAATGGGGTGGCGAGCAGTACTTC. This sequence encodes CASSQWGGEQYF.